The clone carrying this T cell receptor (beta chain) was observed at least ten times. Each CDR3 protein is one row after TCRdb ran MiXCR on the reads. The table lists about 460,000 distinct CDR3 sequences, approximately 10% of them singletons. This CDR3 spans 18 amino acids. V gave up 1 base and J gave up 0 bases; unmatched junction bases: 9. CDR1 and CDR2 (germline): SGHVS, FNYEAQ. This sample stems from a study of T cell repertoires in cytomegalovirus infection. V usage is TRBV7-6 and J usage is TRBJ1-5; 7 bases map to TRBD1. The origin of this receptor is a human donor in good health (CMV status not recorded). Some clones in this sample may be carry-over from other donors' samples. Sequencing was carried out using PBMCs. The CDR3 spells CASSLVLDRRYSNQPQHF. In DNA, the CDR3 is TGTGCCAGCAGCTTAGTTTTGGACAGGCGGTATAGCAATCAGCCCCAGCATTTT.